The 4 T cell receptor beta chains given below trace back to one sample, sequenced in a study of post-analysis software for immune sequencing data. Overall study results and limits: In patients, four to six TRBV segments were more frequent than in controls, with TRBV5-6, TRBV5-1 and TRBV20-1 among them.

The antigens these receptors bind are not known. The TCR beta cDNA libraries carried unique molecular identifiers. MiXCR, run by TCRdb on the PCR reads, gives a single entry per CDR3 protein. The repertoire consists of about 540,000 distinct CDR3 sequences, with 30% to 40% occurring once and the leading ten covering around 6%. Sequenced sample: blood. The receptors stem from a girl aged 2 to 17 with multiple sclerosis.

This clonotype has a handful of counts. This sequence joins TRBV29-1 and TRBJ2-5; TRBD2 agrees at 9 bases. This CDR3 contains 14 residues. Trimming removed 4 bases from V and 1 base from J; junction bases left unmatched: 4. Germline lookup yields CDR1 SQVTM and CDR2 ANQGSEA. The CDR3 sequence is CSVGWRGGQETQYF. The CDR3 nucleotides read TGCAGCGTTGGGTGGCGGGGGGGCCAAGAGACCCAGTACTTC.

The chain joins TRBV3-1 to TRBJ1-1, with D perhaps matching TRBD1 (5 bases). The CDR3 is 13 residues long. Germline V CDR1 and CDR2: LGHDT, YNNKEL (reference sequence). V was cut by 3 bases and J by 6 bases, with 11 bases left in between. The CDR3: CASSHLGDPEAFF. CDR3 sequence (DNA): TGTGCCAGCAGCCACTTGGGGGACCCTGAAGCTTTCTTT.

This clonotype has a count of ten or more. The chain carries TRBV4-1 and TRBJ1-2; 7 bases line up with TRBD1. CDR3 length: 15 amino acids. The germline V gene has CDR1 MGHRA and CDR2 YSYEKL. V dropped 1 base and J dropped 4; count of bases not matched to a gene: 6. The CDR3, as DNA: TGCGCCAGCAGCCAAGCCAGGGGGGCGTCCTATGGCTACACCTTC. Amino acids: CASSQARGASYGYTF.

This clonotype was found many times. This sequence joins TRBV4-1 and TRBJ2-7, with D possibly called TRBD1 or TRBD2 (5 bases each). Trimming left V 0 bases short and J 1 base short, with 10 bases between. Germline V gene lookup returns CDR1 MGHRA and CDR2 YSYEKL. There are 15 residues in the CDR3. CDR3 loop: CASSQEGERSYEQYF. CDR3 sequence (DNA): TGCGCCAGCAGCCAAGAAGGGGAGCGATCCTACGAGCAGTACTTC.